A single sample gave rise to the 16 T cell receptor beta chains below, sequenced in a study of neurological immune-mediated disorders. One entry per CDR3 protein results from TCRdb running MiXCR on the 5' RACE reads. The sample yields about 59,000 distinct CDR3 sequences, roughly 13% seen once. Sample: PBMCs. These receptors came from a woman aged 60-70 years with HTLV-1-associated myelopathy (HAM/TSP).

This clonotype was counted many times. The chain couples TRBV7-9 to TRBJ2-6, with 8 bases that match TRBD1. The germline V gene has CDR1 SEHNR and CDR2 FQNEAQ (reference sequence). This CDR3 contains 16 residues. V shed 5 bases, J shed 4 bases, and the junction held 7 bases outside the gene matches. CDR3 in DNA: TGTGCCAGCAGCGACAGGACAGGGTCCGGGGCCAACGTCCTGACTTTC. Amino acid sequence: CASSDRTGSGANVLTF.

This clonotype was seen ten or more times. The V call is TRBV12-3 or TRBV12-4, the J call TRBJ1-1; weak D call: TRBD1 (6 bases). The CDR3 is 14 residues long. The V end was cut by 5 bases, the J end by 0 bases, with 10 bases between. CDR3 coding DNA: TGTGCCAGCAGTCCGGGACAACTGAACACTGAAGCTTTCTTT. Its protein product is CASSPGQLNTEAFF.

This clonotype was picked up a small number of times. The rearrangement joins TRBV28 to TRBJ2-7; 8 nucleotides align to TRBD2. V lost 5 bases and J lost 4; bases outside the gene matches: 10. The CDR3 consists of 15 residues. CDR1 is MDHEN, CDR2 SYDVKM, per germline. CDR3 in amino acids: CASSPIAGWPYEQYF. CDR3 in DNA: TGTGCCAGCAGTCCGATAGCGGGATGGCCATACGAGCAGTACTTC.

Ten or more counts support this clonotype. The V gene is TRBV20-1, the J gene TRBJ2-7; TRBD1 matches at 7 bases. The CDR3 sequence is 14 residues long. V lost 2 bases, J lost 5 bases, and 9 bases stayed unmatched. Germline CDR1 is DFQATT and CDR2 is SNEGSKA (reference sequence). The CDR3 region is CSARTVTGRDEQYF. CDR3 nucleotide sequence: TGCAGTGCTAGAACCGTGACAGGGCGGGACGAGCAGTACTTC.

There are many counts of this clonotype. V gene TRBV20-1 combines with J gene TRBJ1-5; a possible D gene is TRBD1 (5 bases). Per germline, CDR1 DFQATT and CDR2 SNEGSKA (reference sequence). V was cut by 4 bases and J by 0 bases, with 10 bases left in between. This CDR3 is 14 amino acids long. CDR3 sequence reads: CSAIGQYSNQPQHF. CDR3 DNA sequence: TGCAGTGCTATCGGACAATATAGCAATCAGCCCCAGCATTTT.

This clonotype was detected many times. The chain joins TRBV20-1 to TRBJ1-4, with 9 bases matching TRBD1. This CDR3 comprises 15 residues. Per the germline V gene, CDR1 is DFQATT and CDR2 is SNEGSKA (reference sequence). J was trimmed by 5 bases and V by 5 bases; bases with no gene match: 9. The CDR3 DNA sequence: TGCAGTGCTCCGCCCTACAGGGGGCAGAATGAAAAACTGTTTTTT. Amino acid sequence: CSAPPYRGQNEKLFF.

This clonotype was picked up many times. V gene TRBV6-1 combines with J gene TRBJ2-6; tentatively, D is TRBD1 (5 bases). Germline-derived CDR1 and CDR2 are MNHNS and SASEGT. V was cut by 0 bases and J by 4 bases, with 16 bases left in between. This CDR3 contains 18 residues. The CDR3 bases are TGTGCCAGCAGTGAAGCGAAGGGGTGGGTCTCGGGGGCCAACGTCCTGACTTTC. It codes for CASSEAKGWVSGANVLTF.

This clonotype was detected many times. The rearrangement links TRBV2 to TRBJ1-2, with TRBD1 matching over 7 bases. Per the germline V gene, CDR1 is SNHLY and CDR2 is FYNNEI. This CDR3 spans 16 amino acids. V dropped 6 bases and J dropped 3; count of bases not matched to a gene: 13. The CDR3, as DNA: TGTGCCAGCAGAGGACAGGTTGAAGGCTTGCACTATGGCTACACCTTC. Its protein is CASRGQVEGLHYGYTF.

This clonotype was seen ten or more times. The chain links TRBV10-3 to TRBJ2-1; TRBD2 matches at 11 bases. This CDR3 spans 16 amino acids. CDR1 and CDR2 from the germline V gene are ENHRY and SYGVKD. With 4 bases clipped from V and 6 bases from J, the junction kept 8 bases outside the gene matches. The CDR3 region has the DNA TGTGCCATCAGTGCTAATAGCGGGAGGGCAGGCAATGAGCAGTTCTTC. Encoded protein: CAISANSGRAGNEQFF.

This clonotype has ten or more counts. The chain combines TRBV20-1 with TRBJ2-1; D might be TRBD2 (6 bases). CDR1 is DFQATT, CDR2 SNEGSKA, per germline (reference sequence). There are 15 residues in the CDR3. V lost 5 bases to trimming and J lost 8 bases, with 22 bases between them. The CDR3 nucleotides are TGCAGTGCTGCAGCTGGGTGGGGGGTTGACGATGAGCAGTTCTTC. Amino acid sequence: CSAAAGWGVDDEQFF.

This clonotype was counted ten times or more. V usage is TRBV5-5 and J usage is TRBJ1-1, with unresolved D. CDR1 is SGHKS, CDR2 YYEKEE, per germline (reference sequence). The CDR3 loop spans 16 amino acids. V lost 1 base, J lost 0 bases, and 13 bases lay in between. The CDR3 region has the DNA TGTGCCAGCAGCTTGATGCCGGGTGACATGAACACTGAAGCTTTCTTT. Its translation: CASSLMPGDMNTEAFF.

This clonotype was detected many times. The chain couples TRBV7-6 to TRBJ2-5, with 7 nucleotides matching TRBD2. V lost 5 bases to trimming and J lost 2 bases; unmatched junction nucleotides: 5. The germline CDR1 and CDR2 sequences are SGHVS and FNYEAQ. The CDR3 consists of 14 residues. CDR3 in DNA: TGTGCCAGCAGCCAACAGCGGGGTCAAGAGACCCAGTACTTC. This codes for CASSQQRGQETQYF. The variable domain in full, completed from reference TRBV7-6 and TRBJ2-5, reads GAGVSQSPRYKVTKRGQDVALRCDPISGHVSLYWYRQALGQGPEFLTYFNYEAQQDKSGLPNDRFSAERPEGSISTLTIQRTEQRDSAMYRCASSQQRGQETQYFGPGTRLLVL.

This clonotype was seen ten or more times. J is TRBJ2-2 and V is TRBV5-1; 9 bases map to TRBD1. Germline assignment: CDR1 SGHRS and CDR2 YFSETQ. The V and J ends lost 7 bases and 5 bases, in that order; junction bases with no gene match: 6. This CDR3 region has 14 residues. This chain's CDR3 is CASVGDRATGELFF. In DNA form, the CDR3 reads TGCGCCAGCGTCGGGGACAGGGCAACCGGGGAGCTGTTTTTT. Supplemented by reference TRBV5-1 and TRBJ2-2, the full variable domain reads KAGVTQTPRYLIKTRGQQVTLSCSPISGHRSVSWYQQTPGQGLQFLFEYFSETQRNKGNFPGRFSGRQFSNSRSEMNVSTLELGDSALYLCASVGDRATGELFFGEGSRLTVL.

This clonotype was counted many times. The chain uses TRBV11-2 and TRBJ2-7; 8 bases match TRBD2. Germline V CDR1 and CDR2: SGHAT, FQNNGV. The CDR3 covers 13 residues. The V and J ends lost 4 bases and 4 bases, in that order; junction bases with no gene match: 3. The CDR3 bases are TGTGCCAGCAGCTCGGGACTAGGGTACGAGCAGTACTTC. The encoded protein is CASSSGLGYEQYF.

The rearrangement joins TRBV5-6 to TRBJ2-5, with TRBD2 matching 8 bases. V was pared by 2 bases and J by 4 bases, with 10 bases of the junction left unmatched. CDR1 and CDR2 (germline): SGHDT, YYEEEE. CDR3 length: 16 residues. The DNA for the CDR3 is TGTGCCAGCAGCTTCCTACTCGCGGGAGGCCGAGAGACCCAGTACTTC. Translation: CASSFLLAGGRETQYF.

About this clonotype: This could be a read error, since a much larger clone is one nucleotide away. The rearrangement uses TRBV4-2 and TRBJ2-3, with 12 bases fitting TRBD2. The CDR3 consists of 16 residues. The germline CDR1 and CDR2 sequences are LGHNA and YNFKEQ. The V gene end was trimmed by 0 bases and the J gene end by 3 bases; junction bases not matched to a gene: 1. The CDR3 here is CASSQETSGRTDTQYF. CDR3 bases: TGTGCCAGCAGCCAAGAGACTAGCGGGAGAACAGATACGCAGTATTTT.